This T cell receptor beta chain derives from a study of T cell responses to AZD1222 COVID-19 vaccine. Points from the study as a whole: Increases in Spike-specific TCR breadth and depth were seen after two AZD1222 doses. Vaccine-related CD4 TCRs covered spike, predominating at 160-218 and 743-854. Clonal diversity may have been underestimated, and the donors were mostly white British, with more females than males.

The CDR3 extends over 13 amino acids. From germline, CDR1 is SGDLS and CDR2 YYNGEE. Trimming cost V 2 bases and J 1 base, with 6 bases left between them. Turning to this clone: Its antigen is as yet unknown.

Profiling relied on immunoSEQ multiplex PCR, and the TCRdb table lists in-frame clones only, not all of them. Here the sample spans approximately 89,000 clones, more than 70% being singletons. The material sequenced was peripheral blood, taken on day 0 of AZD1222 vaccination. This TCR was sampled from an adult in good health. The chain has TRBV9 and TRBJ1-1; D ambiguous. CDR3 nucleotides: TGTGCCAGCAGCGTCGAGCCGAACACTGAAGCTTTCTTT. The encoded protein is CASSVEPNTEAFF.